A single sample gave rise to the 2 T cell receptor beta chains below, sequenced in a study of T cell changes during pregnancy in multiple sclerosis (dated by TCRdb to between 2017 and 2020). The library was generated by the immunoSEQ multiplex PCR assay. Entries here come from immuneACCESS through TCRdb and include only in-frame sequences with V and J called. Some clones fail to appear in such tables; in the studies checked, an unresolved V gene covers under half of the shortfall, and the cause of the remainder is unknown. For this sample the table gives about 20,000 clones, of which about nine tenths were detected only once. The ten largest account for about 7.7% of the sample. This specimen consisted of CD8+ T cells from peripheral blood mononuclear cells, obtained in the third trimester of pregnancy. Receptors originate from a female donor in good health, enrolled as a control in a pregnancy study.

The chain links TRBV28 to TRBJ2-7, with 8 bases lining up with TRBD1. V was clipped by 5 bases and J by 4 bases; unmatched bases: 7. The germline gives CDR1 MDHEN, CDR2 SYDVKM. The CDR3 contains 14 residues. Here the CDR3 reads CASSAGTGTYEQYF. The CDR3 nucleotides are TGTGCCAGCAGTGCCGGGACAGGAACTTACGAGCAGTACTTC.

The chain employs TRBV6-6 and TRBJ1-3; D unresolved. Germline V lookup: CDR1 MNHNY, CDR2 SVGAGI (reference sequence). This CDR3 contains 13 residues. The germline V and J ends were trimmed by 2 bases and 5 bases, with 7 bases remaining between them. CDR3 sequence reads: CASSYTQRNTIYF. The CDR3 DNA follows: TGTGCCAGCAGTTACACACAGAGAAACACCATATATTTT.